The 16 T cell receptor beta chains listed next were all sequenced from one sample in a study of shared clonotypes between healthy human individuals. Sequencing used immunoSEQ multiplex PCR; TCRdb keeps in-frame clones, though not all of them. The data show over 2 million clones, 85% to 95% seen once. Sequencing was performed on naive CD4+ T cells from PBMCs. Subset reported: CD45RA+ positively selected. The receptors derive from a man aged 18 to 35 in good health. Some clones in this sample may be carry-over from other donors' samples.

The genes are TRBV11-3 and TRBJ1-3; possibly TRBD1 for D (5 bases). V was cut by 4 bases and J by 0 bases, with 7 bases left in between. Germline loops: CDR1 SGHNT, CDR2 YENEEA. The CDR3 totals 14 residues. CDR3 coding DNA: TGTGCCAGCAGCTCAGGGTACTCTGGAAACACCATATATTTT. Its protein product is CASSSGYSGNTIYF.

This chain connects TRBV18 to TRBJ1-4; D uncertain. Germline loops: CDR1 KGHSH, CDR2 LQKENI. CDR3 length equals 16 residues. V dropped 2 bases and J dropped 2 bases, with 12 bases sitting between them. This CDR3 reads CASSPTNPLTNEKLFF. In DNA, the CDR3 is TGTGCCAGCTCACCAACCAATCCCCTGACTAATGAAAAACTGTTTTTT.

The count of this clone is one. The J gene is TRBJ2-7, the V gene TRBV14; D is uncertain. Per the germline V gene, CDR1 is SGHDN and CDR2 is FVKESK. This CDR3 spans 16 amino acids. Trimming took 0 bases from V and 7 from J, leaving 19 bases between them. The CDR3 loop reads CASSQESLRPYQEQYF. Here the CDR3 DNA reads TGTGCCAGCAGCCAAGAATCCCTCCGGCCCTATCAGGAGCAGTACTTC.

This clone came up once. The rearrangement links TRBV10-3 to TRBJ2-2, with 10 bases lining up with TRBD1. This CDR3 has 15 residues. Per germline, CDR1 ENHRY and CDR2 SYGVKD. The V and J ends lost 4 bases and 6 bases, in that order; junction bases with no gene match: 5. CDR3 loop: CAISGRDRGAGELFF. The DNA for the CDR3 is TGTGCCATCAGTGGACGGGACAGGGGTGCCGGGGAGCTGTTTTTT.

The rearrangement uses TRBV30 and TRBJ2-7, with TRBD2 matching 9 bases. CDR1 GTSNPN and CDR2 SVGIG come from the germline V gene (reference sequence). CDR3 length: 12 residues. CDR3 nucleotide sequence: TGTGCTCGGCAGCGGGGGGTCTACGAGCAGTACTTC. Translating gives CARQRGVYEQYF.

The sample holds a few counts of this clone. The V gene is TRBV2, the J gene TRBJ1-1; possibly TRBD1 for D (6 bases). There are 15 residues in the CDR3. Trimming cost V 5 bases and J 1 base, with 14 bases left between them. CDR1 and CDR2 from the germline V gene are SNHLY and FYNNEI. DNA of the CDR3: TGTGCCAGCAGTCCAAGGGGGGGGAAGAACACTGAAGCTTTCTTT. Translation gives CASSPRGGKNTEAFF.

The chain carries TRBV2 and TRBJ1-1; 8 bases agree with TRBD1. The CDR3 is made up of 14 amino acids. Trimming at V came to 8 bases and at J to 7 bases, leaving 12 bases not matched to a gene. From germline, CDR1 is SNHLY and CDR2 FYNNEI. CDR3 amino acids: CASGRQGTPVEAFF. For the CDR3, the DNA is TGTGCCAGCGGCCGACAGGGGACTCCTGTTGAAGCTTTCTTT.

This chain connects TRBV5-6 to TRBJ1-2; D not resolved. The CDR3 runs 15 residues. Trimming left V 0 bases short and J 0 bases short, with 9 bases between. CDR1 is SGHDT and CDR2 is YYEEEE in the germline V gene. The CDR3 loop reads CASSLGPVANYGYTF. The CDR3 DNA is TGTGCCAGCAGCTTGGGTCCAGTAGCTAACTATGGCTACACCTTC.

Regarding this clone: The sample carries other DNA sequences with the same CDR3. The chain couples TRBV18 to TRBJ2-1, with 11 bases that match TRBD1. Germline loops: CDR1 KGHSH, CDR2 LQKENI. The length of the CDR3 is 15 residues. V was clipped by 6 bases and J by 4 bases; unmatched bases: 5. This CDR3 reads CASSLGQGAYNEQFF. As DNA, the CDR3 is TGTGCCAGCTCCCTCGGACAGGGGGCATACAATGAGCAGTTCTTC.

The gene calls are TRBV19 and TRBJ1-2, with D uncertain. Per germline, CDR1 LNHDA and CDR2 SQIVND (reference sequence). The CDR3 contains 14 residues. The V end lost 3 bases, the J end lost 4 bases, and 12 bases lay between the germline ends. CDR3 bases: TGTGCCAGTAGTATTCCTTCCGGCCCCTATGGCTACACCTTC. This codes for CASSIPSGPYGYTF.

The chain carries TRBV21-1 and TRBJ2-1; the table's D call of TRBD2 was not tested on the DNA. TRBV21-1 is reported as a pseudogene. This CDR3 is built from 17 residues. The CDR3 coding sequence is TGTGCCAGCAGCAAATGGCTGGCGGGAGGGGATTCCAATGAGCAGTTCTTC. This translates into CASSKWLAGGDSNEQFF.

V usage is TRBV9 and J usage is TRBJ2-7; D might be TRBD2 (5 bases). Germline assignment: CDR1 SGDLS and CDR2 YYNGEE. This CDR3 is 16 amino acids long. V lost 0 bases and J lost 2, with 15 bases in between. CDR3 residues: CASSVAPGSSAYEQYF. The CDR3 nucleotides read TGTGCCAGCAGCGTAGCCCCGGGGTCCTCAGCCTACGAGCAGTACTTC.

This rearrangement joins TRBV5-1 to TRBJ2-5; D may be TRBD1 or TRBD2 (5 bases each). Germline V gene data show CDR1 as SGHRS and CDR2 as YFSETQ. The CDR3 spans 15 residues. V was cut by 3 bases and J by 3 bases, with 15 bases left in between. The DNA for the CDR3 is TGCGCCAGCAGCTCGGATACGTGGGGGAAAGAGACCCAGTACTTC. Translated, it gives CASSSDTWGKETQYF.

The rearrangement joins TRBV30 to TRBJ2-3, with 7 bases aligning to TRBD2. V dropped 0 bases and J dropped 1; count of bases not matched to a gene: 4. The CDR3 extends over 15 amino acids. CDR1 is GTSNPN and CDR2 is SVGIG in the germline V gene (reference sequence). In nucleotides, the CDR3 is TGTGCCTGGAGTGTGGCTAGCGGACGCACAGATACGCAGTATTTT. Translating gives CAWSVASGRTDTQYF.

The count of this clone is one. At the DNA level, this CDR3 is encoded by other sequences in the same sample as well. V and J are TRBV27 and TRBJ1-2; TRBD1 matches 11 bases. There are 15 residues in the CDR3. The V gene's germline CDR1 is MNHEY and CDR2 SMNVEV (reference sequence). The J segment lost 4 bases and the V segment lost 2 bases, leaving 3 bases of the junction unmatched. This CDR3 is CASSLLGTGGYGYTF. The CDR3, as DNA: TGTGCCAGCAGTTTACTTGGGACAGGGGGCTATGGCTACACCTTC.

In DNA form, the CDR3 reads TGTGCCAGCAGTCCCCGACTGCTAGCCAAAAACATTCAGTACTTC. Amino acid sequence: CASSPRLLAKNIQYF. The rearrangement joins TRBV28 to TRBJ2-4, with D uncertain. The CDR3 loop spans 15 amino acids. Germline V gene sequence: CDR1 MDHEN, CDR2 SYDVKM. The V gene lost 5 bases and the J gene lost 0 bases, with 11 bases spanning the gap.